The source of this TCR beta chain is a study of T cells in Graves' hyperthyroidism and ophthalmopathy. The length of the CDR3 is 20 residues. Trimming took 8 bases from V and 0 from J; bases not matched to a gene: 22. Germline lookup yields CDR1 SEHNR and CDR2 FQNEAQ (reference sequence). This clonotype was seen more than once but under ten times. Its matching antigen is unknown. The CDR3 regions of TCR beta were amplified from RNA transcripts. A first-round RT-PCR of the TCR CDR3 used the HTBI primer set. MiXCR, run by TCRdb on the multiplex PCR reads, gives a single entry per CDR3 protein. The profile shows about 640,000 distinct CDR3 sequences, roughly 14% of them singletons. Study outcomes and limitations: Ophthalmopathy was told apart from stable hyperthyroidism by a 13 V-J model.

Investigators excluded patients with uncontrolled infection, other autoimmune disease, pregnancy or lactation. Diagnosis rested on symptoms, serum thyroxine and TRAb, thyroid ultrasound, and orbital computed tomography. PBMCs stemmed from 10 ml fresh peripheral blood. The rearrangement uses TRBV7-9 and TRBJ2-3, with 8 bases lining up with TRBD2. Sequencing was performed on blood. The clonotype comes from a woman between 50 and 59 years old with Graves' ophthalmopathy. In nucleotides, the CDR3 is TGTGCCAGCCAAGGCGAACGAAAGGCGGGAGGATCCGCTAGCACAGATACGCAGTATTTT. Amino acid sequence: CASQGERKAGGSASTDTQYF.